These 26 T cell receptor beta chains were sequenced from one sample in a study of memory CD4+ T cells and cytomegalovirus serostatus (dated by TCRdb to about 2019). The library relied on the immunoSEQ multiplex PCR assay. Entries here come from immuneACCESS through TCRdb and include only in-frame sequences with V and J called. Some clones fail to appear in such tables; in the studies checked, an unresolved V gene covers under half of the shortfall, and the cause of the remainder is unknown. Present in this sample are about 48,000 clones, around 80% of which were seen just once. The ten largest clones add up to 0.78% of the sample. A FACSAria II was used to sort memory CD4+ T cells, defined as single viable CD3+CD4+CD8-CD45RO+ cells. Sequencing input: memory CD4+ T cells from blood. The receptors were sampled from an adult in good health and CMV-seronegative.

This clone came up once. The chain is built from TRBV6-5 and TRBJ1-2, with 7 bases aligning to TRBD1. V gave up 1 base and J gave up 6 bases; unmatched junction bases: 11. This CDR3 has 16 residues. Germline V gene sequence: CDR1 MNHEY, CDR2 SVGAGI. This CDR3 is CASSYYRDRAPHGYTF. The CDR3 nucleotides read TGTGCCAGCAGTTACTATCGTGACAGGGCCCCCCATGGCTACACCTTC.

In DNA form, the CDR3 reads TGCGCCAGCAGCATACTAGCGGGTTCTCAAGAGACCCAGTACTTC. The encoded protein is CASSILAGSQETQYF. The rearrangement uses TRBV5-1 and TRBJ2-5, with TRBD2 identical over 9 bases. Germline values: CDR1 SGHRS, CDR2 YFSETQ. This CDR3 is built from 15 residues. Unmatched junction bases numbered 6, after V lost 4 bases and J lost 2 bases.

This chain links TRBV14 with TRBJ2-5, with TRBD2 identical over 12 bases. Germline CDR1 reads SGHDN; CDR2 reads FVKESK. The J segment lost 5 bases and the V segment lost 5 bases, leaving 6 bases of the junction unmatched. The CDR3 is 15 residues long. The DNA of the CDR3 is TGTGCCAGCAGCACTGGACTAGCGGGAATCGAGACCCAGTACTTC. Protein product: CASSTGLAGIETQYF.

This sequence joins TRBV4-2 and TRBJ2-2; 7 bases agree with TRBD1. The CDR3 consists of 19 residues. The V and J ends lost 4 bases and 0 bases, in that order; junction bases with no gene match: 14. Germline-derived CDR1 and CDR2 are LGHNA and YNFKEQ. CDR3 nucleotide sequence: TGTGCCAGCAGCCCCTCTCTATCCTCGACAGGGACGAACACCGGGGAGCTGTTTTTT. Protein sequence: CASSPSLSSTGTNTGELFF.

The chain carries TRBV5-5 and TRBJ2-5, with a tentative D call TRBD1 (5 bases). The last part of the DNA fits TRBJ2-7 better; the J call may be wrong. The germline CDR1 and CDR2 sequences are SGHKS and YYEKEE (reference sequence). This CDR3 is built from 12 residues. In DNA form, the CDR3 reads TGTGCCAGCAGCTTGACAGGCAGCGAGCAGTACTTC. Its protein is CASSLTGSEQYF.

The V and J genes are TRBV7-2 and TRBJ2-7, with 7 bases matching TRBD2. This CDR3 contains 15 residues. The junction had 14 bases not matched to a gene; V was cut back by 5 bases and J by 7 bases. CDR1 SGHTA and CDR2 FQGNSA come from the germline V gene. The CDR3, as DNA: TGTGCCAGCAGCAAACGGGGGGACTCTTATTGGGAGCAGTACTTC. This gives the protein CASSKRGDSYWEQYF. Combining the CDR3 with reference TRBV7-2 and TRBJ2-7 gives the whole variable domain GAGVSQSPSNKVTEKGKDVELRCDPISGHTALYWYRQSLGQGLEFLIYFQGNSAPDKSGLPSDRFSAERTGGSVSTLTIQRTQQEDSAVYLCASSKRGDSYWEQYFGPGTRLTVT.

This chain links TRBV5-1 with TRBJ2-1; a weak D match, TRBD2 (5 bases). Germline assignment: CDR1 SGHRS and CDR2 YFSETQ. The CDR3 has 13 amino acids. V was pared by 1 base and J by 9 bases, with 11 bases between. This chain's CDR3 is CASSLLTTTEQFF. The DNA for the CDR3 is TGCGCCAGCAGCTTGTTGACGACTACTGAGCAGTTCTTC.

This clone was observed a few times. The chain employs TRBV2 and TRBJ1-5; a possible D gene is TRBD1 (6 bases). The germline V gene has CDR1 SNHLY and CDR2 FYNNEI. Deletions cut 4 bases from V and 4 bases from J, with 11 bases between. There are 14 residues in the CDR3. CDR3 in amino acids: CASSGLDRNQPQHF. In DNA form, the CDR3 reads TGTGCCAGCAGTGGCCTAGACAGGAATCAGCCCCAGCATTTT. The full variable domain, completed using reference TRBV2 and TRBJ1-5, is EPEVTQTPSHQVTQMGQEVILRCVPISNHLYFYWYRQILGQKVEFLVSFYNNEISEKSEIFDDQFSVERPDGSNFTLKIRSTKLEDSAMYFCASSGLDRNQPQHFGDGTRLSIL.

This clone was recorded once. The chain links TRBV7-9 to TRBJ2-7, with D possibly matching TRBD2 (6 bases). The V gene lost 5 bases and the J gene lost 6 bases, with 11 bases spanning the gap. Germline values: CDR1 SEHNR, CDR2 FQNEAQ (reference sequence). This CDR3 is built from 12 residues. The CDR3: CASSQDYGEQYF. DNA for the CDR3: TGTGCCAGCAGCCAGGACTACGGCGAGCAGTACTTC.

This clone has a single count. The chain couples TRBV19 to TRBJ2-2; TRBD2 agrees at 10 bases. CDR1 LNHDA and CDR2 SQIVND come from the germline V gene (reference sequence). J gave up 7 bases and V 7 bases, and 12 bases lay outside the gene matches. The CDR3 covers 16 residues. CDR3 sequence reads: CASNQREGLGVGELFF. The CDR3 DNA reads TGTGCCAGTAATCAGCGGGAGGGCCTCGGAGTCGGGGAGCTGTTTTTT. The full variable domain, completed using reference TRBV19 and TRBJ2-2, is DGGITQSPKYLFRKEGQNVTLSCEQNLNHDAMYWYRQDPGQGLRLIYYSQIVNDFQKGDIAEGYSVSREKKESFPLTVTSAQKNPTAFYLCASNQREGLGVGELFFGEGSRLTVL.

The chain combines TRBV18 with TRBJ1-6, with 12 bases that match TRBD1. This CDR3 is 18 amino acids long. V was pared by 4 bases and J by 5 bases, with 9 bases of the junction left unmatched. CDR1 and CDR2 from the germline V gene are KGHSH and LQKENI. In DNA, the CDR3 is TGTGCCAGCTCACGAACCGGGACAGGGGGCTCGGATAATTCACCCCTCCACTTT. Translating it yields CASSRTGTGGSDNSPLHF.

The V call is TRBV27, the J call TRBJ2-4, with D perhaps TRBD1 or TRBD2 (5 bases each). This CDR3 is built from 13 residues. CDR1 is MNHEY and CDR2 is SMNVEV in the germline V gene (reference sequence). Trimming pared 8 bases from V and 7 bases from J, leaving 15 bases between. This chain's CDR3 is CASRAYGGNIQYF. The DNA for the CDR3 is TGTGCCAGCCGTGCGTATGGGGGTAACATTCAGTACTTC.

The rearrangement uses TRBV6-1 and TRBJ2-2; D perhaps matches TRBD1 (6 bases). There are 14 residues in the CDR3. Germline V gene sequence: CDR1 MNHNS, CDR2 SASEGT. V lost 10 bases to trimming and J lost 5 bases, with 17 bases between them. CDR3 protein: CAIPTGRMTGELFF. In DNA form, the CDR3 reads TGTGCCATACCGACAGGAAGGATGACCGGGGAGCTGTTTTTT.

CDR3 in DNA: TGTGCCAGCAGCAAAGGGGTAGTTAATCAGGTGGGCAATGAGCAGTTCTTC. Protein product: CASSKGVVNQVGNEQFF. V gene TRBV21-1 combines with J gene TRBJ2-1; the table gives TRBD1 as D, unverified against the DNA. TRBV21-1 is noted as a pseudogene. The CDR3 contains 17 residues.

V usage is TRBV6-4 and J usage is TRBJ1-2; D is perhaps TRBD1 (5 bases). V was pared by 11 bases and J by 0 bases, with 13 bases between. The CDR3 covers 13 residues. The germline V gene encodes CDR1 MRHNA and CDR2 SNTAGT. The CDR3 nucleotides are TGTGCCCACGTTGCCAGGGCTAACTATGGCTACACCTTC. Translated, it gives CAHVARANYGYTF.

The V call is TRBV21-1, the J call TRBJ2-5; the table gives TRBD2 as D, unverified against the DNA. TRBV21-1 is assigned pseudogene status. The length of the CDR3 is 14 residues. The CDR3 nucleotides read TGTGCCAGCAGCAGGGGGGACTGCCAAGAGACCCAGTACTTC. This sequence encodes CASSRGDCQETQYF.

This chain connects TRBV5-5 to TRBJ1-6; D remains unclear. V was clipped by 0 bases and J by 10 bases, with 11 bases between them. Germline V CDR1 and CDR2: SGHKS, YYEKEE (reference sequence). CDR3 length: 14 amino acids. The CDR3 reads CASSLDGVSSPLHF. In nucleotides, the CDR3 is TGTGCCAGCAGCTTGGATGGGGTTTCCTCACCCCTCCACTTT.

The chain recombines TRBV5-1 with TRBJ2-3; 9 bases are a match to TRBD2. J was trimmed by 2 bases and V by 4 bases; bases with no gene match: 11. Germline-derived CDR1 and CDR2 are SGHRS and YFSETQ. There are 17 residues in the CDR3. For the CDR3, the DNA is TGCGCCAGCAGCGGGCGACTAGCGGCCGGCCCCACAGATACGCAGTATTTT. Translated, it gives CASSGRLAAGPTDTQYF.

The chain uses TRBV30 and TRBJ1-6; D uncertain. The CDR3 spans 17 residues. Germline CDR1 is GTSNPN and CDR2 is SVGIG (reference sequence). Trimming removed 1 base at V and 0 bases at J, with 13 bases between. The CDR3: CAWSAEFPGSYNSPLHF. In nucleotides, the CDR3 is TGTGCCTGGAGTGCGGAGTTTCCCGGCTCCTATAATTCACCCCTCCACTTT. Combining the CDR3 with reference TRBV30 and TRBJ1-6 gives the whole variable domain SQTIHQWPATLVQPVGSPLSLECTVEGTSNPNLYWYRQAAGRGLQLLFYSVGIGQISSEVPQNLSASRPQDRQFILSSKKLLLSDSGFYLCAWSAEFPGSYNSPLHFGNGTRLTVT.

This clone showed up just once. This chain joins TRBV11-2 and TRBJ1-2; TRBD1 matches 7 bases. The CDR3 is 16 residues long. V dropped 4 bases and J dropped 6; count of bases not matched to a gene: 14. CDR1 is SGHAT, CDR2 FQNNGV, per germline. CDR3 amino acids: CASSSRQGGGLNGYTF. For the CDR3, the DNA is TGTGCCAGCAGCTCGAGACAGGGCGGGGGTTTAAATGGCTACACCTTC.

The rearrangement links TRBV9 to TRBJ2-7; either TRBD1 or TRBD2 may fit D (5 bases each). Between the trimmed V and J ends, which lost 4 bases and 1 base, there was a span of 12 bases. The CDR3 contains 14 residues. Germline-derived CDR1 and CDR2 are SGDLS and YYNGEE. DNA of the CDR3: TGTGCCAGCAGCCTGGGGACGGAATCCTACGAGCAGTACTTC. It specifies CASSLGTESYEQYF.

About this clone: Other DNA sequences within the sample encode an identical CDR3. The V gene is TRBV7-2, the J gene TRBJ1-2; D is possibly TRBD1 (5 bases). This CDR3 is built from 13 residues. Germline V gives CDR1 SGHTA, CDR2 FQGNSA. Trimming shortened V by 5 bases and J by 3 bases, and 10 bases separated the two germline ends. The CDR3: CASSLGGDYGYTF. For the CDR3, the DNA is TGTGCCAGCAGCCTGGGGGGTGACTATGGCTACACCTTC.

This sequence joins TRBV5-4 and TRBJ2-6; D might be TRBD2 (5 bases). The CDR3 has 15 amino acids. V shed 2 bases and J shed 4 bases, with 10 bases lying between them. Germline CDR1 SGHNT, CDR2 YYREEE (reference sequence). This CDR3 reads CASSLGGPGANVLTF. CDR3 nucleotide sequence: TGTGCCAGCAGCTTAGGAGGCCCCGGGGCCAACGTCCTGACTTTC. Complete variable domain (other parts from reference TRBV5-4 and TRBJ2-6): ETGVTQSPTHLIKTRGQQVTLRCSSQSGHNTVSWYQQALGQGPQFIFQYYREEENGRGNFPPRFSGLQFPNYSSELNVNALELDDSALYLCASSLGGPGANVLTFGAGSRLTVL.

This clone is termed medium-sized. The chain uses TRBV7-2 and TRBJ2-7, with D possibly TRBD1 on 6 matching bases. V was cut by 5 bases and J by 5 bases, with 16 bases left in between. Germline V gives CDR1 SGHTA, CDR2 FQGNSA. This CDR3 is built from 14 residues. The CDR3, as DNA: TGTGCCAGCAGCCCCTCGACAGGAGTTCACGAGCAGTACTTC. Translating gives CASSPSTGVHEQYF.

The genes are TRBV27 and TRBJ1-1; 9 nucleotides agree with TRBD1. Per germline, CDR1 MNHEY and CDR2 SMNVEV (reference sequence). V dropped 4 bases and J dropped 7; count of bases not matched to a gene: 10. The CDR3 spans 15 residues. The CDR3 bases are TGTGCCAGCAGTTCCCCCCCCCTGACAGGGGGTGAAGCTTTCTTT. Translation gives CASSSPPLTGGEAFF.

Only one count was recorded for this clone. The gene calls are TRBV29-1 and TRBJ1-2; no reliable D call. The CDR3 consists of 12 residues. Germline CDR1 is SQVTM and CDR2 is ANQGSEA. The germline V and J ends were trimmed by 3 bases and 8 bases, with 13 bases remaining between them. CDR3 in amino acids: CSVDTGNRGYTF. CDR3 coding DNA: TGCAGCGTTGATACGGGGAATAGGGGCTACACCTTC.